This T cell receptor beta chain was profiled in a study of cytomegalovirus exposure and HLA in healthy donors. This PCR relied on a set of 60 Vbeta primers and 13 Jbeta primers. The assay was immunoSEQ multiplex PCR, and TCRdb's table has in-frame clones only and misses some. The sample includes about 130,000 clones, around 80% seen only once; the top ten take approximately 7%. The CDR3 consists of 15 residues. V lost 2 bases and J lost 4; bases outside the gene matches: 4. Germline V CDR1 and CDR2: KGHSH, LQKENI. The sequence came from a man aged 35-49 years in good health and CMV-seropositive. The source material was PBMCs. The V call is TRBV18, the J call TRBJ1-5; 8 bases match TRBD1. The CDR3 nucleotides are TGTGCCAGCTCACCAACCCGGGACAGGAATCAGCCCCAGCATTTT. Protein product: CASSPTRDRNQPQHF.